This T cell receptor (beta chain) was recorded in a study of beta chain features in type 1 diabetes. Sequencing targeted expressed TCRB transcripts, as all isolated RNA had been reverse transcribed. TCRdb's table, derived via immunoSEQ multiplex PCR, lists solely in-frame clones and lacks some. The top ten clones hold over 0.8% of a sample with under 350,000 clones, about 8% of them seen once. Germline V lookup: CDR1 SGHRS, CDR2 YFSETQ. V lost 0 bases to trimming and J lost 7 bases, with 14 bases between them. The CDR3 extends over 14 amino acids. This clonotype was obtained from a woman between 18 and 29 years old in good health. The J gene is TRBJ2-7, the V gene TRBV5-1; D may match TRBD1 or TRBD2 (5 bases each). Sequenced sample: central memory CD4+ T cells from blood. CDR3 bases: TGCGCCAGCAGCTTGGAAAGGGAATGGGGGGAGCAGTACTTC. Residues: CASSLEREWGEQYF.